This TCR beta chain is from a study of blood T cell repertoires in COVID-19. Overall study: Whether acute or convalescent, the COVID-19 samples came from the United States, Italy and Spain.

The J segment lost 6 bases and the V segment lost 1 base, leaving 0 bases of the junction unmatched. This CDR3 is 13 amino acids long. The germline CDR1 and CDR2 sequences are SGHRS and YFSETQ. The authors' processing: Counts of nucleated cells, estimated from reference gene primer amplification, were obtained. TCRdb's copy holds only in-frame clones and misses some; the assay was immunoSEQ multiplex PCR. V, J and clone size are taken as reported in that table, and D and trimming were inferred from the DNA itself. Of 150,000 or so clones in the sample, 75% to 90% were seen once. The J gene is TRBJ2-1, the V gene TRBV5-1; 8 bases match TRBD1. Sequenced sample: peripheral blood. The origin of this receptor is a man aged 80 or over with acute or convalescent COVID-19. CDR3 sequence reads: CASSLTGGNEQFF. The CDR3 DNA sequence: TGCGCCAGCAGCTTGACAGGGGGCAATGAGCAGTTCTTC.